These T cell receptor beta chains were read from a single sample in a study of T cell responses to AZD1222 COVID-19 vaccine. Only in-frame clones appear in the TCRdb table, and some are missing; sequencing was by immunoSEQ multiplex PCR. The repertoire holds about 110,000 clones, with over 85% as singletons. Sequencing was performed on peripheral blood, taken on day 0 of MenACWY control vaccination. The receptors stem from an adult in good health. CDR3s include the opening cysteine and the closing phenylalanine or tryptophan. Fields, in order: V gene, J gene, CDR3 length, D gene, clone size, CDR3 DNA, CDR3 protein. A D gene is named only where the DNA matches it firmly. Where a row states a size, it is once, few, many or the class of an expanded clone; other rows omit it.

>TRBV29-1|TRBJ1-1|13|TRBD1|once
TGCAGCGTTGAAGCGAGACAGGGCACTGAAGCTTTCTTT
CSVEARQGTEAFF
>TRBV19|TRBJ2-3|13|NA|NA
TGTGCCAGTAAGGCCAGTCCCACAGATACGCAGTATTTT
CASKASPTDTQYF
>TRBV5-6|TRBJ1-1|11|NA|NA
TGTGCCAGCAGCCTGGGGGTCGAAGCTTTCTTT
CASSLGVEAFF
>TRBV12-5|TRBJ1-1|13|NA|NA
TGTGCTAGTGGTTTGAACTTGAACACTGAAGCTTTCTTT
CASGLNLNTEAFF
>TRBV6-1|TRBJ1-5|18|NA|once
TGTGCCAGCAGTGAAGCGCCAAGGGGCCCTTATAGCAATCAGCCCCAGCATTTT
CASSEAPRGPYSNQPQHF
>TRBV5-6|TRBJ1-2|16|NA|NA
TGTGCCAGCAGCTTTTCCAGGCCAGGTCCTAACTATGGCTACACCTTC
CASSFSRPGPNYGYTF
>TRBV19|TRBJ2-2|14|NA|NA
TGTGCCAGTACAGGGACCGCGAACACCGGGGAGCTGTTTTTT
CASTGTANTGELFF
>TRBV7-2|TRBJ1-4|13|NA|NA
TGTGCCAGCAGCTTAGTAACTAATGAAAAACTGTTTTTT
CASSLVTNEKLFF
>TRBV5-1|TRBJ2-4|16|TRBD1|NA
TGCGCCAGCAGCTTGGGGACAGGGGGTGCCAAAAACATTCAGTACTTC
CASSLGTGGAKNIQYF
>TRBV6-5|TRBJ1-1|13|NA|NA
TGTGCCACCGGGGGGGGCCTGGGAACTGAAGCTTTCTTT
CATGGGLGTEAFF
>TRBV5-1|TRBJ1-1|14|NA|NA
TGCGCCAGCAGCTTAAGATCTGGGGGCACTGAAGCTTTCTTT
CASSLRSGGTEAFF
>TRBV19|TRBJ1-5|14|NA|NA
TGTGCCAGTAGTACCGACAGGCTTTCTCAGCCCCAGCATTTT
CASSTDRLSQPQHF
>TRBV5-4|TRBJ1-2|13|NA|NA
TGTGCCAGCAGCCCGGACGGTAACTATGGCTACACCTTC
CASSPDGNYGYTF
>TRBV19|TRBJ1-2|15|TRBD1|once
TGTGCCAGTAGTATCCCCGGGACAGTTCTCTATGGCTACACCTTC
CASSIPGTVLYGYTF
>TRBV18|TRBJ1-4|14|TRBD1|NA
TGTGCCAGCTCCCGACAGGGTGAGAATGAAAAACTGTTTTTT
CASSRQGENEKLFF
>TRBV9|TRBJ1-3|15|NA|NA
TGTGCCAGCAGCGTAGGAGGGGGAATGCGAAACACCATATATTTT
CASSVGGGMRNTIYF
>TRBV5-6|TRBJ1-1|15|TRBD1|NA
TGTGCCAGCAGCTTGGGGGCAACCAGGGGGACTGAAGCTTTCTTT
CASSLGATRGTEAFF
>TRBV7-3|TRBJ2-1|15|NA|NA
TGTGCCAGCAGTCAGGGCTCCAGCTCCTACAATGAGCAGTTCTTC
CASSQGSSSYNEQFF
>TRBV7-9|TRBJ1-2|16|NA|NA
TGTGCCAGCAGATCCGTTGGGCCAGATGGAAGCTATGGCTACACCTTC
CASRSVGPDGSYGYTF
>TRBV10-3|TRBJ1-1|12|NA|NA
TGTGCCATCAGTAGGGGATTGACTGAAGCTTTCTTT
CAISRGLTEAFF
>TRBV7-8|TRBJ2-2|14|NA|NA
TGTGCCAGCAGCTTAGGGCGGAACACCGGGGAGCTGTTTTTT
CASSLGRNTGELFF
>TRBV5-6|TRBJ1-1|11|NA|NA
TGTGCCAGCAGTTGGGGCACTGAAGCTTTCTTT
CASSWGTEAFF
>TRBV6-2/TRBV6-3|TRBJ1-1|15|NA|once
TGTGCCAGCAGTTCGACCGGGTCAGGGCACACTGAAGCTTTCTTT
CASSSTGSGHTEAFF
>TRBV7-9|TRBJ2-2|16|NA|NA
TGTGCCAGCAGCCCAACCGGGGCTACTAAGGCCGGGGAGCTGTTTTTT
CASSPTGATKAGELFF
>TRBV28|TRBJ1-4|12|NA|NA
TGTGCCAGCAGTTTCCGGGGGAACCGACTGTTTTTT
CASSFRGNRLFF
>TRBV5-6|TRBJ1-2|11|NA|few
TGTGCCAGCAGCTTGGGGGTCGGCTACACCTTC
CASSLGVGYTF
>TRBV3-1/TRBV3-2|TRBJ2-2|12|NA|NA
TGTGCCAGCAGCCAAGAGGGCGGGGAGCTGTTTTTT
CASSQEGGELFF
>TRBV18|TRBJ2-5|13|NA|NA
TGTGCCAGCTCACGGGGGGACCAAGAGACCCAGTACTTC
CASSRGDQETQYF
>TRBV4-1|TRBJ1-1|14|NA|NA
TGCGCCAGCAGCCAAGTTGGCGTCGTTGCCCAGGCTTTCTTT
CASSQVGVVAQAFF
>TRBV4-1|TRBJ2-7|14|NA|NA
TGCGCCAGCAGCACGCAGGGACTCGGGTACGAGCAGTACTTC
CASSTQGLGYEQYF
>TRBV12-3/TRBV12-4|TRBJ2-1|12|NA|NA
TGTGCCAGCAGTCTACACAATAATGAGCAGTTCTTC
CASSLHNNEQFF
>TRBV11-1|TRBJ2-5|13|NA|NA
TGTGCCAGCAGCGCGGGACAGCAAGAGACCCAGTACTTC
CASSAGQQETQYF
>TRBV9|TRBJ2-3|14|TRBD1|NA
TGTGCCAGCAGCGTAGCAGGGGGCGCAGATACGCAGTATTTT
CASSVAGGADTQYF
>TRBV7-2|TRBJ2-3|16|TRBD2|NA
TGTGCCAGCAGCTTAGCCCCGGGACTAGCAACAGATACGCAGTATTTT
CASSLAPGLATDTQYF
>TRBV6-5|TRBJ2-2|14|TRBD1|NA
TGTGCCAGCAGACAGGGGGCGAACACCGGGGAGCTGTTTTTT
CASRQGANTGELFF
>TRBV9|TRBJ2-1|14|TRBD1|NA
TGTGCCAGCAGCGGGGACCCCAGGGGGAATGAGCAGTTCTTC
CASSGDPRGNEQFF
>TRBV7-9|TRBJ2-1|15|TRBD2|NA
TGTGCCAGCAGCTTAGCGGGGAGGGGTGGGAATGAGCAGTTCTTC
CASSLAGRGGNEQFF
>TRBV2|TRBJ2-5|16|NA|few
TGTGCCAGCAGTGACGGGGCCGGGTCGATCCAAGAGACCCAGTACTTC
CASSDGAGSIQETQYF
>TRBV12-5|TRBJ1-2|17|NA|NA
TGTGCTAGTGGTTCGCTAACCCCTGGGGTAGCTAACTATGGCTACACCTTC
CASGSLTPGVANYGYTF
>TRBV11-1|TRBJ1-3|13|TRBD1|NA
TGTGCCAGCGGGACAGAGACTGGAAACACCATATATTTT
CASGTETGNTIYF
>TRBV5-4|TRBJ1-2|16|NA|once
TGTGCCAGCAGCTTGGGTCTGCAGGGCAACAGCTATGGCTACACCTTC
CASSLGLQGNSYGYTF
>TRBV6-4|TRBJ1-2|13|TRBD1|NA
TGTGCCAGCAGTGACAGGACAGGGGATGGCTACACCTTC
CASSDRTGDGYTF
>TRBV7-2|TRBJ2-2|16|TRBD2|NA
TGTGCCAGCACCCAGGGACTAGCGGGGGGGTTCGGGGAGCTGTTTTTT
CASTQGLAGGFGELFF
>TRBV3-1/TRBV3-2|TRBJ1-5|17|TRBD1|once
TGTGCCAGCAGCCCGACAGGGGGCGGAGTGGGCAATCAGCCCCAGCATTTT
CASSPTGGGVGNQPQHF
>TRBV30|TRBJ2-3|13|TRBD2|NA
TGTGCCTGGCTGGCGGGGGGCACAGATACGCAGTATTTT
CAWLAGGTDTQYF
>TRBV16|TRBJ1-1|15|NA|NA
TGTGCCAGCAGCCAAATGGGAGGGGAGAACACTGAAGCTTTCTTT
CASSQMGGENTEAFF
>TRBV11-3|TRBJ2-7|15|TRBD2|NA
TGTGCCAGCAGCAAGGGGTTACGGGGGGGCCAGGAGCAGTACTTC
CASSKGLRGGQEQYF
>TRBV2|TRBJ1-1|12|NA|few
TGTGCCAGCAGAGCTGAGGGCACTGAAGCTTTCTTT
CASRAEGTEAFF
>TRBV4-3|TRBJ1-3|13|NA|NA
TGCGCCAGCAGCCAAGGCAGGCCAAACACCATATATTTT
CASSQGRPNTIYF